This TCR beta chain was profiled in a study of blood T cells in healthy people across ages. Comment on this clonotype: Its antigen is as yet unknown.

The V end lost 5 bases, the J end lost 0 bases, and 17 bases lay between the germline ends. Per the germline V gene, CDR1 is MNHNS and CDR2 is SASEGT. The CDR3 is 16 amino acids. General study points: Per million T cells, TCR beta diversity dropped roughly linearly as age increased. Changes seen in expanded clonotypes were possibly confounded by donor CMV status left unknown.

A J-beta primer mix and a sample-barcoded 5' primer were used in a second PCR of roughly 7 to 12 cycles. TCRdb recomputed calls from the 5' RACE reads with MiXCR, one row per CDR3 protein. The sample includes hundreds of thousands of distinct CDR3 sequences, more than 45% of them seen just once. The clonotype comes from a man aged 25-40 years in good health. This sequence joins TRBV6-1 and TRBJ2-7; tentatively, D is TRBD2 (6 bases). Sequencing was performed on blood. Here the CDR3 reads CASSRSRLADSYEQYF. The CDR3 bases are TGTGCCAGCAGTAGAAGTCGGTTAGCGGACTCCTACGAGCAGTACTTC.